The sequence of this T cell receptor beta chain was determined in a study of blood T cell repertoires in COVID-19 (dated by TCRdb to about 2020). At the level of the whole study: Samples from collaborators originated in the United States, Italy and Spain and spanned both the acute and convalescent phases of COVID-19. Subjects who had been exposed to COVID-19, were actively infected with it, or had recovered from it provided the deeply sampled blood TCRbeta repertoires that made up the dataset. A de-identified subject ID, COVID-19 status, age in years and sex were almost always included in the sample metadata. A freely available public database, intended as a resource for researchers studying the immune response to SARS-CoV-2, is where the repertoires were released. HLA class I and class II types, where available, came from metadata supplied by the sample provider rather than from assay-based typing. The material from the prospective study consisted of cDNA or gDNA derived from T cells, B-cell-depleted T cells, or PBMCs. Samples were obtained from the ongoing ImmuneRACE study (first 160 participants) and from 950 to 1,500 subjects provided by 6 global collaborators.

Broader findings and caveats from the paper: How much clinical and demographic metadata was included differed by source and by participant, and the metadata was provided uncurated.

The immunoSEQ Assay, a bias-controlled multiplex PCR, was used to amplify TCRbeta CDR3 regions from genomic DNA. In the source study's methods: The number of nucleated cells in each sample was estimated by amplification of reference gene primers within the assay. To quantify the absolute abundance of each unique TCRbeta CDR3 rearrangement, sequence reads were collapsed and filtered. For each sample, productive Simpson clonality was calculated as the square root of Simpson's diversity index over productive rearrangements. The immuneACCESS repertoire file appears here via TCRdb, limited to in-frame rearrangements. These files lack a portion of the clones; in checked studies, under half of the deficit traces to unresolved V genes, and the cause of the others is not known. V and J calls and clone size come straight from that table; D and trimming were deduced from the DNA. The sample data list over 200,000 clones, and 84% of these were observed just once. The top ten clonotypes cover approximately 6.8% of the sample.

Per the germline V gene (reference sequence), LGHDT is the CDR1 and YNNKEL is the CDR2. Spanning cysteine to phenylalanine, the CDR3 consists of 16 amino acids. The only DNA kept is the CDR3, 48 bases in frame from the first base. The junction carries 19 bases between V and J, which are trimmed by 6 bases and 4 bases respectively. As concerns this clone: Its antigen is not yet known. One base away there is no much larger clone; base qualities are not given.

Participants in the prospective study were enrolled through a virtual design, were aged roughly 18 to 90 years, and lived in roughly 24 United States geographic areas. In the prospective study, participants were assigned to cohorts based on the clinical history participants reported in a screening survey and a study questionnaire. Recovered participants in ImmuneRACE Cohort 3 were defined as having two consecutive negative NP/OP PCR tests, clearance from a healthcare professional, or resolution of symptoms. In the prospective study, whole blood, serum and a nasopharyngeal or oropharyngeal swab were collected from each participant by mobile phlebotomists. Additional blood draws and questionnaires over an approximately 2-month period could optionally be provided by prospective study participants. Prospective study blood samples were shipped either frozen or at room temperature before DNA extraction.

Sequencing input: PBMCs or T cells enriched from blood (not recorded which). The chain couples TRBV3-1 (or the pseudogene TRBV3-2) to TRBJ1-3; 5 matching bases give a weak D call of TRBD1. The TCR originated in a woman between 40 and 55 years old who had recovered from COVID-19. The DNA sequence is given as TGTGCCAGCAGTCGCAGGGTATTGCCCGCAGGAAACACCATATATTTT. Protein translation: CASSRRVLPAGNTIYF.